This TCR beta chain is drawn from a study of regulatory T cells in long-lasting Graves disease. The time point: newly diagnosed GD, antithyroid drugs for less than 3 months. RNA isolated from PBMCs was used to make the TCR library. Construction of the TCR beta libraries employed iRepertoire HTBI primers in conjunction with Arm-PCR of CDR3 regions. From the multiplex PCR reads, TCRdb called clonotypes with MiXCR, one entry per CDR3 protein. The profile shows 250,000 to 300,000 distinct CDR3 sequences, 15% to 20% of them singletons. The germline V gene has CDR1 SGHTA and CDR2 FQGNSA. The CDR3 length is 14 residues. V was shortened by 5 bases and J by 1 base, with 11 bases between the two germline ends. The same sample was also used in a study of T cells in Graves' hyperthyroidism and ophthalmopathy.

This sequence was found in a woman aged 25 to 39 with Graves disease. The chain links TRBV7-2 to TRBJ1-1, with D perhaps matching TRBD1 (5 bases). Sequencing used peripheral blood mononuclear cells (PBMCs), obtained at new diagnosis, from a patient treated with antithyroid drugs. The DNA of the CDR3 is TGTGCCAGCAGCCCAGGGACCTCGAACACTGAAGCTTTCTTT. Translating it yields CASSPGTSNTEAFF.